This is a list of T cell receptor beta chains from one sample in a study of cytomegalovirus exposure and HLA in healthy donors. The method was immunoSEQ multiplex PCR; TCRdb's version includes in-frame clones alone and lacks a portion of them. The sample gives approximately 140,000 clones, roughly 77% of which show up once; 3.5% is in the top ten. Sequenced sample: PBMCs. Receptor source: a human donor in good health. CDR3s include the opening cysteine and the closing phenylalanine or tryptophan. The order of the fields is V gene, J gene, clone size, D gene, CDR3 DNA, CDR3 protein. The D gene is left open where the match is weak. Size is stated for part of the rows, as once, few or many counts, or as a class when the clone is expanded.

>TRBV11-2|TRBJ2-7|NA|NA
TGTGCCAGCAGCTTTCCTCGTAACGAGCAGTACTTC
CASSFPRNEQYF
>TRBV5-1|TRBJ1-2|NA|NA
TGCGCCAGCAGCTTGGCCCGGAGGGCCGTGAACACTGGCTACACCTTC
CASSLARRAVNTGYTF
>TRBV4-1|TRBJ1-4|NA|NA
TGCGCCAGCAGTGATCCCCAACGCGGTGAAAAACTGTTTTTT
CASSDPQRGEKLFF
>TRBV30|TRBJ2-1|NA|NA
TGTGCCTGGAGTCCACTAGCCCAACAATGCTACAATGAGCAGTTCTTC
CAWSPLAQQCYNEQFF
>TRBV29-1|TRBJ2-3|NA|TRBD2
TGCAGCGTGGATATTAGCGGGGTGGGCGATACGCAGTATTTT
CSVDISGVGDTQYF
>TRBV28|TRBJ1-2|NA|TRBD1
TGTGCCAGCAAACAGGGGAACTATGGCTACACCTTC
CASKQGNYGYTF
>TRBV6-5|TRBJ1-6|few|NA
TGTGCCAGCAGTAATCGAGGGAATTCACCCCTCCACTTT
CASSNRGNSPLHF
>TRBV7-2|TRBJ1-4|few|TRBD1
TGTGCCAGCAGCCTACCGACAGGGCCAAGAAAACTGTTTTTT
CASSLPTGPRKLFF
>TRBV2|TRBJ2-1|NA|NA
TGTGCCAGCAGTGTAGCCCCACGTCTGACAGACTGGAATGAGCAGTTCTTC
CASSVAPRLTDWNEQFF
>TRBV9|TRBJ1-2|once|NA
TGTGCCAGCAGTCCAAGGGGGGGGCGTAACTATGGCTACACCTTC
CASSPRGGRNYGYTF
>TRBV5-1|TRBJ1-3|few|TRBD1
TGCGCCAGCAGCTTGGAAGCAGGGGGCGGATCTGGAAACACCATATATTTT
CASSLEAGGGSGNTIYF
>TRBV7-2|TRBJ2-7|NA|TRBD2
TGTGCCAGCAGCTTAAGACTAGCGGGGAGCTACGAGCAGTACTTC
CASSLRLAGSYEQYF
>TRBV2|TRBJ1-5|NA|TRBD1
TGTGCCAGCAGTAAGGGACAGGGGCGAAATAGCAATCAGCCCCAGCATTTT
CASSKGQGRNSNQPQHF
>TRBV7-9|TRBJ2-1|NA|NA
TGTGCCAGCAGCTTACCAGGAGGTGGAGGGCCCTACAATGAGCAGTTCTTC
CASSLPGGGGPYNEQFF
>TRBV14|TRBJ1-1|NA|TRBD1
TGTGCCAGCAGCCCCGGACAGGGAAGATGGTACACTGAAGCTTTCTTT
CASSPGQGRWYTEAFF
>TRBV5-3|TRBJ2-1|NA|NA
TGTGCCAGAAGTTTTGCGCGGGACTTCTACAATGAGCAGTTCTTC
CARSFARDFYNEQFF
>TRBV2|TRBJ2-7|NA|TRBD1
TGTGCCAGCAGTGTAGGGACAGGGGCCCACGAGCAGTACTTC
CASSVGTGAHEQYF
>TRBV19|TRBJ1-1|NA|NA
TGTGCCAGTAGTACCTCCGGCGGGGCAGTTAACACTGAAGCTTTCTTT
CASSTSGGAVNTEAFF
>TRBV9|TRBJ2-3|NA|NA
TGTGCCAGCAGCGTATTGGGGCGCGGAGGGGCTAACACAGATACGCAGTATTTT
CASSVLGRGGANTDTQYF
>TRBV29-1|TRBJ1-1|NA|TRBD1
TGCAGCGTTACGACAGGGGACACTGAAGCTTTCTTT
CSVTTGDTEAFF
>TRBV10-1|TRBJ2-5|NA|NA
TGCGCCAGCAGTGAAGGGGTAGGAAAGGAGACCCAGTACTTC
CASSEGVGKETQYF
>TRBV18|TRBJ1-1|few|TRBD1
TGTGCCAGCTCACCACGGCAGACAGGGCAGAACACTGAAGCTTTCTTT
CASSPRQTGQNTEAFF
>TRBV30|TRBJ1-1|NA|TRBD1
TGTGCCCGTACCAGGGGGGATAACACTGAAGCTTTCTTT
CARTRGDNTEAFF
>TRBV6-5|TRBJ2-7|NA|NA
TGTGCCAGCAGTTACGGCACCCTTGACTACGAGCAGTACTTC
CASSYGTLDYEQYF
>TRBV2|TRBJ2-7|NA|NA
TGTGCCAGCAGTGGTCTGACAGACAGCTACGAGCAGTACTTC
CASSGLTDSYEQYF
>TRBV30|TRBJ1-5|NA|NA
TGTGCCTGGACCTCGGGGGTCAATCAGCCCCAGCATTTT
CAWTSGVNQPQHF
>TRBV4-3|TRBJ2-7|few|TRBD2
TGCGCCAGCAGCCAATTTGTAGCTAGCGGAGCTAGCTCCTACGAGCAGTACTTC
CASSQFVASGASSYEQYF
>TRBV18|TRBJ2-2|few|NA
TGTGCCAGCTCACTAAGGGGCAGGATATACACCGGGGAGCTGTTTTTT
CASSLRGRIYTGELFF
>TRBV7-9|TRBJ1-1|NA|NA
TGTGCCAGCAGCTTAATGGTGGGGAGGGTTACTGAAGCTTTCTTT
CASSLMVGRVTEAFF
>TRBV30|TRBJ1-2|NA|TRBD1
TGTGCCTGGAGTGTACAGGGGGGGACACCCAATAACTATGGCTACACCTTC
CAWSVQGGTPNNYGYTF
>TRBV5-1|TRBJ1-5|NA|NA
TGCGCCAGCAGCTTAACAGGAGATAGCAATCAGCCCCAGCATTTT
CASSLTGDSNQPQHF
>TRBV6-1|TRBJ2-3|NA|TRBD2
TGTGCCAGCACGCTAGCGGGGACAGATACGCAGTATTTT
CASTLAGTDTQYF
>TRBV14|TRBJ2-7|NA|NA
TGTGCCAGCAGCCGCCGGGGAAATACCTACGAGCAGTACTTC
CASSRRGNTYEQYF
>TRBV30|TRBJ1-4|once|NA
TGTGCCTGGAACCCGGGGGGCGAAAAACTGTTTTTT
CAWNPGGEKLFF
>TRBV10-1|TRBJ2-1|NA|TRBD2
TGCGCCAGCAGTGGATCAATAGCGGGGAGCTCCTACAATGAGCAGTTCTTC
CASSGSIAGSSYNEQFF
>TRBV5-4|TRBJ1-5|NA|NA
TGTGCCAGCTCCCCACAGCCCCAGCATTTT
CASSPQPQHF
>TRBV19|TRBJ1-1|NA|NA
TGTGCCAGTACCCTAATGGGGGGCACTGAAGCTTTCTTT
CASTLMGGTEAFF
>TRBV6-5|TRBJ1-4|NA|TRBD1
TGTGCCAGCAGCCGAGGGACAGGGGGCCATGAAAAACTGTTTTTT
CASSRGTGGHEKLFF
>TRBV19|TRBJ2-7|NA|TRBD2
TGTGCCAGTAGTATTGCTAGCGGGATCTCCTACGAGCAGTACTTC
CASSIASGISYEQYF
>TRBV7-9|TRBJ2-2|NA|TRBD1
TGTGCCAGCAGCTTGGGACAGGGGGAAACCGGGGAGCTGTTTTTT
CASSLGQGETGELFF
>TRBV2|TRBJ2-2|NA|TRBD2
TGTGCCAGCAGGGCGGGGGGAAACACCGGGGAGCTGTTTTTT
CASRAGGNTGELFF
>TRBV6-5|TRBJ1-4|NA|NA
TGTGCCAGCCGCCGGAGTTGGGACAAGCATGAAAAACTGTTTTTT
CASRRSWDKHEKLFF
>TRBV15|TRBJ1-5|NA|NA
TGTGCCACCAGCAGAGATCCCAGTCAGCCCCAGCATTTT
CATSRDPSQPQHF
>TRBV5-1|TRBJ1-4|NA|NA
TGCGCCAGCAGCTCTTCGGGGGGGGGTGAAAAACTGTTTTTT
CASSSSGGGEKLFF
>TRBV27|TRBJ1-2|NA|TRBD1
TGTGCCAGCAGGACAGGGGCAAGAGCCATTGGCTACACCTTC
CASRTGARAIGYTF
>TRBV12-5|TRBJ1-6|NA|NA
TGTGCTAGTGGCCCTCTTAATTCACCCCTCCACTTT
CASGPLNSPLHF
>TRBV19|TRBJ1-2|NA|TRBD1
TGTGCCAGTAGAGGGACAGGGGAAGGGACTTTTGGTGGCTACACCTTC
CASRGTGEGTFGGYTF
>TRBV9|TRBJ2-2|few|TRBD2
TGTGCCAGCAGCCGGGGGGGTTCCAACACCGGGGAGCTGTTTTTT
CASSRGGSNTGELFF